This T cell receptor (beta chain) was identified during a study of cytomegalovirus exposure and HLA in healthy donors. Likely unrecorded immune exposures existed in these nominally healthy donors. As concerns this clone: Antigen specificity is unknown.

The CDR3 runs 15 residues. J gave up 5 bases and V 4 bases, and 8 bases lay outside the gene matches. Germline lookup yields CDR1 SGHRS and CDR2 YFSETQ. Overall study results and limits: In a later analysis, TCR beta V- and J-gene trimming was associated with a missense DCLRE1C variant. Presence/absence results assume similar sequencing depth per donor, which may not hold.

With 60 Vbeta and 13 Jbeta primers, the PCR was carried out. TCRdb's table, derived via immunoSEQ multiplex PCR, lists solely in-frame clones and lacks some. The sample includes around 150,000 clones, about three quarters of them seen just once. The chain carries TRBV5-1 and TRBJ2-7; 11 bases match TRBD1. The origin of this receptor is a female donor in good health and CMV-seronegative. The specimen was PBMCs. The CDR3 region is CASSPEGQGVNEQYF. CDR3 nucleotides: TGCGCCAGCAGCCCTGAGGGACAGGGGGTCAACGAGCAGTACTTC. Complete variable domain (other parts from reference TRBV5-1 and TRBJ2-7): KAGVTQTPRYLIKTRGQQVTLSCSPISGHRSVSWYQQTPGQGLQFLFEYFSETQRNKGNFPGRFSGRQFSNSRSEMNVSTLELGDSALYLCASSPEGQGVNEQYFGPGTRLTVT.